This T cell receptor beta chain derives from a study of breast tumors, draining lymph nodes, adjacent tissues. Findings and caveats of the study: The data were judged consistent with most tumor T cells coming from lymph node and expanding in tumor.

The lymph nodes were axillary draining lymph nodes from breast cancer patients. The V segment lost 5 bases and the J segment 6 bases; nucleotides outside the gene matches: 3. The CDR3 loop spans 13 amino acids. CDR1 and CDR2 (germline): SGHRS, YFSETQ. TCRdb redid the calling of the multiplex PCR reads with MiXCR, one entry per CDR3 protein. The table records over 200,000 distinct CDR3 sequences, less than 40% of them present only once. With respect to this clonotype: Its antigen is not known. Since a much larger clone is just one base distant, this may be a read error.

The chain employs TRBV5-1 and TRBJ1-5, with 9 bases identical to TRBD1. Sequencing input: axillary lymph node tissue. The receptor was derived from a female donor with breast cancer. Some clones in this sample may be carry-over from other donors' samples. For the CDR3, the DNA is TGCGCCAGCAGGGACAGGGGCCTTCAGCCCCAGCATTTT. It codes for CASRDRGLQPQHF.